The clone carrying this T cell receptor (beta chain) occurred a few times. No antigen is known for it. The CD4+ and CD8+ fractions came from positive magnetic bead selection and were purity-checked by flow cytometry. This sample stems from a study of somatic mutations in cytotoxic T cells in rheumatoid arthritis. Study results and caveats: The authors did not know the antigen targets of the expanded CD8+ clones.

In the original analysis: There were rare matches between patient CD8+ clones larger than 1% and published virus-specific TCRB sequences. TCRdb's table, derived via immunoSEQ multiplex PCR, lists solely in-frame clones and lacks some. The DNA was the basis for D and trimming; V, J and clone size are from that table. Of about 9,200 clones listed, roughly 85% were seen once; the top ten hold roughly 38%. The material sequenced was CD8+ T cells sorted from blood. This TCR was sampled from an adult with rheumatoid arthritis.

The CDR3 DNA reads TGCGCCAGCAGCCGGGACAGGGGGCAAGAGACCCAGTACTTC. Translated: CASSRDRGQETQYF. The rearrangement uses TRBV4-3 and TRBJ2-5; 11 bases map to TRBD1. Germline V gene sequence: CDR1 LGHNA, CDR2 YSLEER. The CDR3 is made up of 14 amino acids. The V segment lost 4 bases and the J segment 2 bases; nucleotides outside the gene matches: 0.